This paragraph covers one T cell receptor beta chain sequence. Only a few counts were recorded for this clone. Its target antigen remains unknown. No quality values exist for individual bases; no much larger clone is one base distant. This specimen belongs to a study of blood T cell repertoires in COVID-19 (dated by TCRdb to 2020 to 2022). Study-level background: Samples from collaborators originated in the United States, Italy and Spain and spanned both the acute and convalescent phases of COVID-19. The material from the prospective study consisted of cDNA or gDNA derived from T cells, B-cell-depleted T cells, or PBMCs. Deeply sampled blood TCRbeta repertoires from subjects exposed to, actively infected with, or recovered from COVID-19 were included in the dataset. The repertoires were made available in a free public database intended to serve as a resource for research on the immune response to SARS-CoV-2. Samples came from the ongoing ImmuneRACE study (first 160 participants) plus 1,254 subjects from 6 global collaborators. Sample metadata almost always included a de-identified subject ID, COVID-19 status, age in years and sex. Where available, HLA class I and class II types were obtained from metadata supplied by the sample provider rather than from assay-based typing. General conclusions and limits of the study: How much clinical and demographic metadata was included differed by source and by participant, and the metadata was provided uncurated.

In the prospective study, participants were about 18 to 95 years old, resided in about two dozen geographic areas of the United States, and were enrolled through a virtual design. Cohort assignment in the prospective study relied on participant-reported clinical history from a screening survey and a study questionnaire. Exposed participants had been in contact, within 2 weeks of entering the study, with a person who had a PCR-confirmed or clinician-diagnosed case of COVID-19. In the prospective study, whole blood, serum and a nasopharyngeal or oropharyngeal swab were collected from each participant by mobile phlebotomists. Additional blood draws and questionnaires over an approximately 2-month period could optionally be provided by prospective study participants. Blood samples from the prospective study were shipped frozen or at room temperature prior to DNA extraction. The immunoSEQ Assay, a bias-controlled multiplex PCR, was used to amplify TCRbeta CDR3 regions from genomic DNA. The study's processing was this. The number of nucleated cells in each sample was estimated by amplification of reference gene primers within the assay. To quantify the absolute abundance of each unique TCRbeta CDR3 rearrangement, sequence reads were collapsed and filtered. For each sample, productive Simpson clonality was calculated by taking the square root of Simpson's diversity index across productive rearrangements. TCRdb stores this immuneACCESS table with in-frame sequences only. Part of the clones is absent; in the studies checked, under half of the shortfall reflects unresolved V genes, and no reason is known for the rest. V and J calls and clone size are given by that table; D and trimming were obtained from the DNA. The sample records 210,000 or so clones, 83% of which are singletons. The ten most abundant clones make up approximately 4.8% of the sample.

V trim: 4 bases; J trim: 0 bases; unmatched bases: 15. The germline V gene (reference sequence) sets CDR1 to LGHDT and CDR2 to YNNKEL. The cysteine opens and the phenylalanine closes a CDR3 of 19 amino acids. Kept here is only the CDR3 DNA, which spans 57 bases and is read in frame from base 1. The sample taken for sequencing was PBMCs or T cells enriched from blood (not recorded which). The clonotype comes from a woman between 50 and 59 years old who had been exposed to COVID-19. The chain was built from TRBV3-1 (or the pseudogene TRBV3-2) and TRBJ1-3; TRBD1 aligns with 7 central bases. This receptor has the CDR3 CASSLQHTGAIYSGNTIYF. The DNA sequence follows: TGTGCCAGCAGCCTTCAGCATACAGGGGCGATATACTCTGGAAACACCATATATTTT.